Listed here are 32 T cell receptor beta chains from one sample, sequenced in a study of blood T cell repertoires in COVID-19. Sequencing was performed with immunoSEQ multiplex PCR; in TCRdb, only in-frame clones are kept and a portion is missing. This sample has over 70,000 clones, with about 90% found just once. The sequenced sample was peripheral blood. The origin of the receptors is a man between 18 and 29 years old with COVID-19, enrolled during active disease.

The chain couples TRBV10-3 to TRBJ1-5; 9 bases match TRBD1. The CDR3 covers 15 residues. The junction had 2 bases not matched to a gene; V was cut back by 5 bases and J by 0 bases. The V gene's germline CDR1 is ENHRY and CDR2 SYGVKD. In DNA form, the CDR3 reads TGTGCCATCAGTCGGACAGGGGATAGCAATCAGCCCCAGCATTTT. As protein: CAISRTGDSNQPQHF.

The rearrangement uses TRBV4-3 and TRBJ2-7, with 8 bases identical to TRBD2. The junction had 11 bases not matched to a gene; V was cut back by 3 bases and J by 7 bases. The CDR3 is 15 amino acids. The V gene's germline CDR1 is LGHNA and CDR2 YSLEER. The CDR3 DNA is TGCGCCAGCAGCCATGCGCATAGCGGGACCGATGAGCAGTACTTC. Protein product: CASSHAHSGTDEQYF.

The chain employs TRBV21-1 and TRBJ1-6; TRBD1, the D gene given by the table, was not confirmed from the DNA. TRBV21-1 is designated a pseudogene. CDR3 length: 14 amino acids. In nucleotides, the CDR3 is TGTGCCAGCAGTTCCACTGGGACAGCCGCCACCCTCCACTTT. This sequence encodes CASSSTGTAATLHF.

In DNA form, the CDR3 reads TGTGCCAGTAGTATAGCGCAGCGGGAGTTTGGTGAGCAGTTCTTC. Its protein product is CASSIAQREFGEQFF. The V call is TRBV19, the J call TRBJ2-1; 8 nucleotides agree with TRBD2. Germline CDR1 LNHDA, CDR2 SQIVND (reference sequence). There are 15 residues in the CDR3. Losses at the gene ends were 1 base for V and 9 bases for J; bases not matched to a gene: 8.

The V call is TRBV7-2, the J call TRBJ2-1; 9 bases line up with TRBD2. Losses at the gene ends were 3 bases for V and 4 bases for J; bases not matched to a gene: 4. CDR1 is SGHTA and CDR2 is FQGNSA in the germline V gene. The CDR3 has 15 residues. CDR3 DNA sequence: TGTGCCAGCAGCTTTAGCGGGAGTAGGTACAATGAGCAGTTCTTC. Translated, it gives CASSFSGSRYNEQFF.

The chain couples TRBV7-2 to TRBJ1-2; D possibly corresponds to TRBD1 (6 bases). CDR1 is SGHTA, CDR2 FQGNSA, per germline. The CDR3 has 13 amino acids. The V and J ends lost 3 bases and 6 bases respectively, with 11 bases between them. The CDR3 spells CASSFTQGHGYTF. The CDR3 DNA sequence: TGTGCCAGCAGCTTCACACAGGGTCATGGCTACACCTTC.

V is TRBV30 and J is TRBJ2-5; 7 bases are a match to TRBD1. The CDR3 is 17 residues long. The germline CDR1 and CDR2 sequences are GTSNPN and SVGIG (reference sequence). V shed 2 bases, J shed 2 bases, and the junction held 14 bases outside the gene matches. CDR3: CAWSRQGFYSSQETQYF. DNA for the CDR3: TGTGCCTGGAGTAGACAGGGCTTCTATAGCAGTCAAGAGACCCAGTACTTC.

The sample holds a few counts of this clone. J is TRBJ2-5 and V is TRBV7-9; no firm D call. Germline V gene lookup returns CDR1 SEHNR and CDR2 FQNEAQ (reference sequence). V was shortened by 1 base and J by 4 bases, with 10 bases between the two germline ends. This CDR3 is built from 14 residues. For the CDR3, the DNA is TGTGCCAGCAGCTTAGAACTCGGCGGAGAGACCCAGTACTTC. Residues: CASSLELGGETQYF.

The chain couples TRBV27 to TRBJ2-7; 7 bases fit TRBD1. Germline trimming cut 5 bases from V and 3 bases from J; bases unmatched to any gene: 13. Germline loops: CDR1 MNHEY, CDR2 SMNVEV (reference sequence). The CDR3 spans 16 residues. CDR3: CASSTTPGQSYYEQYF. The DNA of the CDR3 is TGTGCCAGCAGTACGACTCCGGGACAGAGCTACTACGAGCAGTACTTC.

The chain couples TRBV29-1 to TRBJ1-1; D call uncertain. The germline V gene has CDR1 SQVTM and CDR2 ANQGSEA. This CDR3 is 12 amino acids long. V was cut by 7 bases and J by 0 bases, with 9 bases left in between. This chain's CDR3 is CSANLLNTEAFF. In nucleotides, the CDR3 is TGCAGCGCCAATCTATTGAACACTGAAGCTTTCTTT. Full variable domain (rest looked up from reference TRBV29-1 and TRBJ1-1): SAVISQKPSRDICQRGTSLTIQCQVDSQVTMMFWYRQQPGQSLTLIATANQGSEATYESGFVIDKFPISRPNLTFSTLTVSNMSPEDSSIYLCSANLLNTEAFFGQGTRLTVV.

CDR3 amino acids: CASSVGTTGIGGYTF. CDR3 DNA: TGTGCCAGCAGCGTAGGTACCACAGGGATTGGTGGCTACACCTTC. This chain joins TRBV9 and TRBJ1-2, with D maybe TRBD1 (6 bases). Germline V CDR1 and CDR2: SGDLS, YYNGEE. This CDR3 has 15 amino acids. V was clipped by 0 bases and J by 7 bases, with 16 bases between them.

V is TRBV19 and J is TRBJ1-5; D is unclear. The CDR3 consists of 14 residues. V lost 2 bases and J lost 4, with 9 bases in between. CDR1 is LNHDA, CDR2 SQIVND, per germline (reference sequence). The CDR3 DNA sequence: TGTGCCAGTAGTATAAGGTCCAGGAATCAGCCCCAGCATTTT. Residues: CASSIRSRNQPQHF.

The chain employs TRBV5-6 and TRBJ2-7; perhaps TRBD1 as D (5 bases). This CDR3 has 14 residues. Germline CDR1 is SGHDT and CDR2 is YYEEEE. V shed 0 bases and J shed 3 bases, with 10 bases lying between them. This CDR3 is CASSLAGQLYEQYF. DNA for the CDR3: TGTGCCAGCAGCTTGGCTGGACAACTCTACGAGCAGTACTTC.

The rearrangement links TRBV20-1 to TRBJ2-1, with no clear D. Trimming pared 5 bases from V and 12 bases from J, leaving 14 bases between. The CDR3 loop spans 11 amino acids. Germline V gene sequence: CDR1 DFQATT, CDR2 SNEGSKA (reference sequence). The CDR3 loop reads CSALLADGQFF. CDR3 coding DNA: TGCAGTGCTTTATTAGCAGATGGGCAGTTCTTC.

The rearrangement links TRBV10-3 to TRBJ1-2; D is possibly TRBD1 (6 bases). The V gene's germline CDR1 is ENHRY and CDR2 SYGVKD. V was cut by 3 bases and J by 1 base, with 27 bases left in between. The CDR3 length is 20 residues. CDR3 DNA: TGTGCCATCAGTGAATACAGGGAGACTGCTAAGCTCCTCTTTAACTATGGCTACACCTTC. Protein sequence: CAISEYRETAKLLFNYGYTF.

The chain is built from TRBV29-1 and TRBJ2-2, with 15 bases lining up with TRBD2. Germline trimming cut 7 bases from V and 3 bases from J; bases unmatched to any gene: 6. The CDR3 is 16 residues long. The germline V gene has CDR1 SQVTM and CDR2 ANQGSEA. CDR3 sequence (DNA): TGCAGCGGCGGACTAGCGGGAGGGCCGGACACCGGGGAGCTGTTTTTT. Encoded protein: CSGGLAGGPDTGELFF.

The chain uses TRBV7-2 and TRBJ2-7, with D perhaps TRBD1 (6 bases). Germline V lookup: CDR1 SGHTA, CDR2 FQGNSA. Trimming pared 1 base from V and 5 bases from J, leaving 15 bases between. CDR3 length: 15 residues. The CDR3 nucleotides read TGTGCCAGCAGCTTAGATGCAGGGGTGAGGAACGAGCAGTACTTC. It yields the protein CASSLDAGVRNEQYF.

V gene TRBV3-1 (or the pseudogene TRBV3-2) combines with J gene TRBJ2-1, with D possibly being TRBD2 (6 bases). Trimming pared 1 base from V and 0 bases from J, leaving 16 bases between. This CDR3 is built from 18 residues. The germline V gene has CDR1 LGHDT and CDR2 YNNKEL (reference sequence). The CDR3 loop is CASSQASEIKSSYNEQFF. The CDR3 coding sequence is TGTGCCAGCAGCCAAGCTAGCGAGATCAAGAGCTCCTACAATGAGCAGTTCTTC.

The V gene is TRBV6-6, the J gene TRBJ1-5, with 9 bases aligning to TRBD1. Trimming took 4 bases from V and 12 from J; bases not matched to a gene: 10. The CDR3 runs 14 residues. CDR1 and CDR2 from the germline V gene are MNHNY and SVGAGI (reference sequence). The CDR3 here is CASSSGQGPLLQHF. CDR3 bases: TGTGCCAGCAGTTCGGGACAGGGCCCTCTTCTCCAGCATTTT.

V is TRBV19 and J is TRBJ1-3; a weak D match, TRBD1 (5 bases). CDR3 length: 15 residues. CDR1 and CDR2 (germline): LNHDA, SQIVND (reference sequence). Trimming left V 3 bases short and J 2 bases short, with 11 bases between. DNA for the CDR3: TGTGCCAGTAGTATTATGGCGACAGCTGGAAACACCATATATTTT. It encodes CASSIMATAGNTIYF.

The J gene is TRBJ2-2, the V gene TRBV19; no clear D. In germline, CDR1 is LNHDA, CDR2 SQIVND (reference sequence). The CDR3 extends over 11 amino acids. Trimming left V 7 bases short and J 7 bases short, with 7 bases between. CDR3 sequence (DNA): TGTGCCAGTATTAAAAACGGGGAGCTGTTTTTT. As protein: CASIKNGELFF.

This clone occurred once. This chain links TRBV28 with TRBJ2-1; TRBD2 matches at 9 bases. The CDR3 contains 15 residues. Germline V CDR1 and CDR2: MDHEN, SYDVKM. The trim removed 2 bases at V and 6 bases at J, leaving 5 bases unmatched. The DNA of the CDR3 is TGTGCCAGCAGTTTAACGGCGGGAGGGAGCAATGAGCAGTTCTTC. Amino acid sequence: CASSLTAGGSNEQFF.

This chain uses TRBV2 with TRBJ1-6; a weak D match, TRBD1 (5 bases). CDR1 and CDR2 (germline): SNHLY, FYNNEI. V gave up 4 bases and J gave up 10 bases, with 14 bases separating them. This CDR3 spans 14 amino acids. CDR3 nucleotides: TGTGCCAGCAGTGTCAGGGCGGCGGAGTCACCCCTCCACTTT. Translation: CASSVRAAESPLHF.

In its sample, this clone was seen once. For the CDR3, the DNA is TGCGCCAGCAGTGAGTCCGTCGCGTCCTATGGCTACACCTTC. Translating gives CASSESVASYGYTF. The chain couples TRBV10-2 to TRBJ1-2; no firm D call. The V and J ends lost 0 bases and 4 bases respectively, with 9 bases between them. Per the germline V gene, CDR1 is WSHSY and CDR2 is SAAADI. The CDR3 spans 14 residues.

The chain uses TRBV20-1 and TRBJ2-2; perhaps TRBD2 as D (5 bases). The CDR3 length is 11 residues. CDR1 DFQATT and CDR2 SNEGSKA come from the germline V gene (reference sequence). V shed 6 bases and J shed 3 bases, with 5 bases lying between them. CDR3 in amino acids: CSAGDTGELFF. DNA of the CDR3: TGCAGTGCCGGGGACACCGGGGAGCTGTTTTTT.

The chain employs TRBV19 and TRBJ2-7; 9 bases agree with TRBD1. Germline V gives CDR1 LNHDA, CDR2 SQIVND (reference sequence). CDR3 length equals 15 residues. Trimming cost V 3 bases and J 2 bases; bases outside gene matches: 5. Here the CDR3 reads CASSMGDRAPYEQYF. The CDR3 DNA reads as TGTGCCAGTAGTATGGGGGACAGGGCCCCCTACGAGCAGTACTTC. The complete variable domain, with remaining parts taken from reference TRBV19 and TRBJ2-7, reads DGGITQSPKYLFRKEGQNVTLSCEQNLNHDAMYWYRQDPGQGLRLIYYSQIVNDFQKGDIAEGYSVSREKKESFPLTVTSAQKNPTAFYLCASSMGDRAPYEQYFGPGTRLTVT.

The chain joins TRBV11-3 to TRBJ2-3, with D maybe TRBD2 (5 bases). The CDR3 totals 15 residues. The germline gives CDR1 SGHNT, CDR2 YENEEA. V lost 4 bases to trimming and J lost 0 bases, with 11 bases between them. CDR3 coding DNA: TGTGCCAGCAGCTCCGGGGTGCAAAGCACAGATACGCAGTATTTT. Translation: CASSSGVQSTDTQYF.

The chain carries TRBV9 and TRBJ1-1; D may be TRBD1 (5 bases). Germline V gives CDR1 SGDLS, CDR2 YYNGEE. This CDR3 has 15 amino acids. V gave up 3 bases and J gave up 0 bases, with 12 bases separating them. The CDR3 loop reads CASSDRRDLNTEAFF. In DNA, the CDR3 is TGTGCCAGCAGCGACAGGCGGGACCTGAACACTGAAGCTTTCTTT. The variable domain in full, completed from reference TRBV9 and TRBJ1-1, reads DSGVTQTPKHLITATGQRVTLRCSPRSGDLSVYWYQQSLDQGLQFLIQYYNGEERAKGNILERFSAQQFPDLHSELNLSSLELGDSALYFCASSDRRDLNTEAFFGQGTRLTVV.

The CDR3, as DNA: TGTGCCAGCAGCCCGACAGGGGCTGGGGCCAACGTCCTGACTTTC. Protein: CASSPTGAGANVLTF. The chain uses TRBV28 and TRBJ2-6; 8 nucleotides align to TRBD1. Germline lookup yields CDR1 MDHEN and CDR2 SYDVKM. V dropped 6 bases and J dropped 2; count of bases not matched to a gene: 3. CDR3 size: 15 residues.

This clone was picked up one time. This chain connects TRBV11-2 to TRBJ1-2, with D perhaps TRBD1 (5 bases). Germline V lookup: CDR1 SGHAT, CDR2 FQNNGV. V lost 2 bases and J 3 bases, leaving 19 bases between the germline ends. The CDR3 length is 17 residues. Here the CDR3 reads CASSLLSGEGKYYGYTF. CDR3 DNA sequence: TGTGCCAGCAGCTTATTAAGCGGGGAGGGGAAGTACTATGGCTACACCTTC.

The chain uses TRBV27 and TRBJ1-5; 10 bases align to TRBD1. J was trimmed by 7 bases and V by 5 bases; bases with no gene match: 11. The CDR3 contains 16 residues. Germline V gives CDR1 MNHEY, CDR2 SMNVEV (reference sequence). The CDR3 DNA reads TGTGCCAGCAGTCCCCGCCGGACAGGGGGAAGGCAGCCCCAGCATTTT. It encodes CASSPRRTGGRQPQHF.

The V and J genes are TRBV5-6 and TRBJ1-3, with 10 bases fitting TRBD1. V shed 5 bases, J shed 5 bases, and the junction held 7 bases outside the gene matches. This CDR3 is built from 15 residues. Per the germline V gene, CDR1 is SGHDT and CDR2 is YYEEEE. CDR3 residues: CASRPGQGMRNTIYF. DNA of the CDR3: TGTGCCAGCAGGCCGGGACAGGGGATGCGAAACACCATATATTTT.